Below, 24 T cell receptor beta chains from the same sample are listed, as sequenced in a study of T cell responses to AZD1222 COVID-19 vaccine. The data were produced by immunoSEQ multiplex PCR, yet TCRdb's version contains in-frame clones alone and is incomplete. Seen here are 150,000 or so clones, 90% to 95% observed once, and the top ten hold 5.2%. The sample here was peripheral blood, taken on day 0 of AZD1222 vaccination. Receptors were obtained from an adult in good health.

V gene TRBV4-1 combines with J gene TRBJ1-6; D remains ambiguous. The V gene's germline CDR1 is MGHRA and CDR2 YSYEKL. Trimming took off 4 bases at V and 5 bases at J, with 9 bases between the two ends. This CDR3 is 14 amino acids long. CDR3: CASSLSGDNSPLHF. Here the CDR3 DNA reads TGCGCCAGCAGCCTAAGTGGGGATAATTCACCCCTCCACTTT.

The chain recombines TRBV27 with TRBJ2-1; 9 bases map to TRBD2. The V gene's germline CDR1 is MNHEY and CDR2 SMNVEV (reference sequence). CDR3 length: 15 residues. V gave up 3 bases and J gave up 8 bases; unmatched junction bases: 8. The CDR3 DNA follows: TGTGCCAGCAGTTTGTACCTAGCGGGGCTGTATGAGCAGTTCTTC. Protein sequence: CASSLYLAGLYEQFF.

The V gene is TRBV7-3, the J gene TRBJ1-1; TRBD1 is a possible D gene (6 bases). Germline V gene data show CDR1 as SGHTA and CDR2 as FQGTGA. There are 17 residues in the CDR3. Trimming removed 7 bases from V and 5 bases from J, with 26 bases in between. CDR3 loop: CASTPGGAVTRRTEAFF. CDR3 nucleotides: TGTGCCAGCACCCCGGGGGGGGCAGTTACCCGACGGACTGAAGCTTTCTTT.

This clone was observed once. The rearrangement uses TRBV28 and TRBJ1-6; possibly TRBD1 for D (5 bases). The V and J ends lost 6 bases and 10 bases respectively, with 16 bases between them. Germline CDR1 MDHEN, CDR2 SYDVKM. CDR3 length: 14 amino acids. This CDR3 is CASRLQGRWSPLHF. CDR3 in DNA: TGTGCCAGCAGACTGCAGGGCAGATGGTCACCCCTCCACTTT.

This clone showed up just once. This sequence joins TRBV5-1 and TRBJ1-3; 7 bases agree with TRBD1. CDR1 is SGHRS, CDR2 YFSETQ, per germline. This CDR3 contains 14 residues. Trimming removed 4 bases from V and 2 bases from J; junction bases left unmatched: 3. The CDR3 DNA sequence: TGCGCCAGCAGCGATGACAGGGCTGGAAACACCATATATTTT. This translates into CASSDDRAGNTIYF.

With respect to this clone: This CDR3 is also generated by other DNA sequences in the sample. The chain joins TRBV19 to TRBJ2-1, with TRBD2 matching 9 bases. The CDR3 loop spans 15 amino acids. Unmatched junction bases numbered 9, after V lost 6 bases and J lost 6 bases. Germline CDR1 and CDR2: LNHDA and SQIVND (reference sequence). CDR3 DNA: TGTGCCAGTAGCACCCCGGGACTAGCCATCAATGAGCAGTTCTTC. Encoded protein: CASSTPGLAINEQFF.

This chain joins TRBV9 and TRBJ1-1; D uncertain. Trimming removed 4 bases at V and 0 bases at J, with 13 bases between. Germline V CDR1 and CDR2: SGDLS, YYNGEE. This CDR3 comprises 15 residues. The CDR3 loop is CASSPRGRMNTEAFF. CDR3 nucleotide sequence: TGTGCCAGCAGCCCCCGAGGGCGCATGAACACTGAAGCTTTCTTT.

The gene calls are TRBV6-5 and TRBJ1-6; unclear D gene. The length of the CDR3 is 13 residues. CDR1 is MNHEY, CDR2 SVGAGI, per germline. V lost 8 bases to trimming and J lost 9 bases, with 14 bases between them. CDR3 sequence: CASSPPRISPLHF. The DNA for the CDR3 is TGTGCCAGCTCACCGCCTAGGATTTCACCCCTCCACTTT.

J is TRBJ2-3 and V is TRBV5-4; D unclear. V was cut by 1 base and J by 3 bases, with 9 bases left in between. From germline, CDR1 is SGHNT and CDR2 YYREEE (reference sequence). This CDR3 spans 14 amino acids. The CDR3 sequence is CASSLRSRTDTQYF. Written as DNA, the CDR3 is TGTGCCAGCAGCTTGAGGTCTCGGACAGATACGCAGTATTTT.

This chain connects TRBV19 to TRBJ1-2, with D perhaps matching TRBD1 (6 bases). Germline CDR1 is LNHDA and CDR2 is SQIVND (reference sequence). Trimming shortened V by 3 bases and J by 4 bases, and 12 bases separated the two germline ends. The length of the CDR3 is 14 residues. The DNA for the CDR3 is TGTGCCAGTAGTATTCTAACAGGGATCTATGGCTACACCTTC. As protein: CASSILTGIYGYTF.

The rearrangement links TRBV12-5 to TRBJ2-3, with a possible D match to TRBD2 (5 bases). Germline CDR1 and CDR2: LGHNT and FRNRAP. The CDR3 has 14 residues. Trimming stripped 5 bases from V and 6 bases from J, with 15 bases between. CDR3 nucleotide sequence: TGTGCTAGTGGTCCCGGACTGAAAGCGGATACGCAGTATTTT. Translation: CASGPGLKADTQYF.

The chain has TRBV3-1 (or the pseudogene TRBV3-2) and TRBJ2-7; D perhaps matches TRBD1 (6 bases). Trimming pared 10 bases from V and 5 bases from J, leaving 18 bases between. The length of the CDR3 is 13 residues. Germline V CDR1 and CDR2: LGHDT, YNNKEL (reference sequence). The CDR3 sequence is CATRTGPGHEQYF. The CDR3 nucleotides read TGTGCCACCAGAACAGGGCCGGGACACGAGCAGTACTTC.

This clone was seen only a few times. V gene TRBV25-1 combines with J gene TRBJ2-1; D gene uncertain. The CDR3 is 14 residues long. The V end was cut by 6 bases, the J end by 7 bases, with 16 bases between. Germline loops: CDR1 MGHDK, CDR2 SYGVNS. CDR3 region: CASSNKEQQNEQFF. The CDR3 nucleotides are TGTGCCAGCAGCAACAAGGAACAGCAGAATGAGCAGTTCTTC.

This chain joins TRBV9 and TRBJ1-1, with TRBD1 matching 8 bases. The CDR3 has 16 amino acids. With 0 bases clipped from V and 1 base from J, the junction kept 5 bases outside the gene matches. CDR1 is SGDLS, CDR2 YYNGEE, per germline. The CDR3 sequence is CASSVDYGTGNTEAFF. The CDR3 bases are TGTGCCAGCAGCGTAGATTACGGGACAGGGAACACTGAAGCTTTCTTT.

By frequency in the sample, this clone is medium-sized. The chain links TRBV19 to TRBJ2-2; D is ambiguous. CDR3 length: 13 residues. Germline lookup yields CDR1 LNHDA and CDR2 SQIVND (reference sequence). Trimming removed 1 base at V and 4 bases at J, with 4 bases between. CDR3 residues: CASSIASTGELFF. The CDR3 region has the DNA TGTGCCAGTAGTATAGCCAGCACCGGGGAGCTGTTTTTT. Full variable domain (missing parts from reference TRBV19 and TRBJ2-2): DGGITQSPKYLFRKEGQNVTLSCEQNLNHDAMYWYRQDPGQGLRLIYYSQIVNDFQKGDIAEGYSVSREKKESFPLTVTSAQKNPTAFYLCASSIASTGELFFGEGSRLTVL.

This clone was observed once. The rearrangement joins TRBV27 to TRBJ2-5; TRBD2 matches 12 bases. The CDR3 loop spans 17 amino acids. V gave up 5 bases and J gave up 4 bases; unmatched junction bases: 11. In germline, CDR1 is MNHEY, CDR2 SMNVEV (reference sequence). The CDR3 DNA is TGTGCCAGCAGTCTCCTCCTAGCGGGAGGGCCCTCAGAGACCCAGTACTTC. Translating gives CASSLLLAGGPSETQYF.

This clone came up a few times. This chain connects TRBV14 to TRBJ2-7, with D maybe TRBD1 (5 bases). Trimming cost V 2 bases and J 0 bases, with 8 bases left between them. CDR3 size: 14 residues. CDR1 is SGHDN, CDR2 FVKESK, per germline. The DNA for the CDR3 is TGTGCCAGCAGCCAACTAGGGGCCTCCTACGAGCAGTACTTC. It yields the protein CASSQLGASYEQYF. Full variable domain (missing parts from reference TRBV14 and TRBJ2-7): EAGVTQFPSHSVIEKGQTVTLRCDPISGHDNLYWYRRVMGKEIKFLLHFVKESKQDESGMPNNRFLAERTGGTYSTLKVQPAELEDSGVYFCASSQLGASYEQYFGPGTRLTVT.

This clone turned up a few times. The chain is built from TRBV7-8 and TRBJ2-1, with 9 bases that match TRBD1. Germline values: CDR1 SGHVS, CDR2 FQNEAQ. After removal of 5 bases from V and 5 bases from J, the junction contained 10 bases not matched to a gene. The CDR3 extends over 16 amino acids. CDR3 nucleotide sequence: TGTGCCAGCAGCCTACTGTCCGGGACAGGGAACAATGAGCAGTTCTTC. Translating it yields CASSLLSGTGNNEQFF.

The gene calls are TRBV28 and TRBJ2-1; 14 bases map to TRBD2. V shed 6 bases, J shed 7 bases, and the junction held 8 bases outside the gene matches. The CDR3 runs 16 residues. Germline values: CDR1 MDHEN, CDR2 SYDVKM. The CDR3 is CASRPTGTSGRNEQFF. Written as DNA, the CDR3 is TGTGCCAGCAGACCTACCGGGACTAGCGGGAGAAATGAGCAGTTCTTC.

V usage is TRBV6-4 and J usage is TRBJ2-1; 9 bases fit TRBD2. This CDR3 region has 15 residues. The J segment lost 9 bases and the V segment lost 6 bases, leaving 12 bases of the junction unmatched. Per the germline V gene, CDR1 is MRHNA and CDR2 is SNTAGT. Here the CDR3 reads CASSPGVSGRSEQFF. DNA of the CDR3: TGTGCCAGCAGCCCTGGGGTTAGCGGGAGATCTGAGCAGTTCTTC.

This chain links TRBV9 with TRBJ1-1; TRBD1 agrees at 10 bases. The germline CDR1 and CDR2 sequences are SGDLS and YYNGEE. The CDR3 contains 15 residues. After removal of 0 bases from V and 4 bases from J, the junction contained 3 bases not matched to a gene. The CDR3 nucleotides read TGTGCCAGCAGCGTAGAGGGACAGGGGACCACTGAAGCTTTCTTT. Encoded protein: CASSVEGQGTTEAFF.

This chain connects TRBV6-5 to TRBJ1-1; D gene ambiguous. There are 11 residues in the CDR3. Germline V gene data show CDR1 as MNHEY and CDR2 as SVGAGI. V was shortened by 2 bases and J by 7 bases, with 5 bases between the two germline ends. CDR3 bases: TGTGCCAGCAGTTACAAGGATGAAGCTTTCTTT. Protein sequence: CASSYKDEAFF.

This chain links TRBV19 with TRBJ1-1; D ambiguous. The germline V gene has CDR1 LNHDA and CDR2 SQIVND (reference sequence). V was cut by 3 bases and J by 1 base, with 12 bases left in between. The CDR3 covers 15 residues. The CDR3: CASSMNGWQNTEAFF. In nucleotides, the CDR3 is TGTGCCAGTAGTATGAATGGTTGGCAGAACACTGAAGCTTTCTTT.

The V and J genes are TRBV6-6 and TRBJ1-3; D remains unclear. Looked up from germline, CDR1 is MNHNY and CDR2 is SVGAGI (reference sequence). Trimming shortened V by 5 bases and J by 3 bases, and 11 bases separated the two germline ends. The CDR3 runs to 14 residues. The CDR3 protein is CASSPSGVGNTIYF. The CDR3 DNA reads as TGTGCCAGCAGTCCCTCTGGGGTTGGAAACACCATATATTTT.